The T cell receptor beta chain under discussion was sequenced for a study of shared clonotypes between healthy human individuals. Whole-study results and caveats: Naive subsets generally exceeded memory subsets in estimated richness.

The ends lost 2 bases at V and 6 bases at J; junction bases unmatched: 5. CDR1 is SGHRS, CDR2 YFSETQ, per germline. This CDR3 is built from 15 residues. Repertoires were generated with immunoSEQ multiplex PCR, while TCRdb's copy carries only in-frame clones and drops some. The sample lists some 2,000,000 clones; over 85% were seen once. In this sample, this clone turned up once. Its antigen is unknown. The V and J genes are TRBV5-1 and TRBJ2-1, with 10 bases identical to TRBD1. Sequencing was carried out using naive CD4+ T cells sorted from blood. As for subset: CD45RA+ positively selected. The TCR comes from a young man in good health. The CDR3 spells CASSLRTGGRNEQFF. In nucleotides, the CDR3 is TGCGCCAGCAGCTTACGGACAGGGGGGCGCAATGAGCAGTTCTTC.